The T cell receptor (beta chain) described here comes from a study of beta chain features in type 1 diabetes. In the study overall: Cell yields, age and gender were similar between patients and healthy donors. Study-wide results and limits: Type 1 diabetes patients showed fewer insertions and more deletions at VDJ junctions. Across patients, naive, central memory and Treg TCRB repertoires exhibited apparently greater similarity than was observed across healthy donors.

Sort purity for all populations was recorded as exceeding 98%. A note on this clone: The antigen remains unidentified.

The authors reverse transcribed all of the isolated RNA, so sequencing captured expressed TCRB transcripts. Method: immunoSEQ multiplex PCR; TCRdb's copy keeps in-frame clones and lacks some. The data hold around 320,000 clones, with approximately 14% observed a single time. Sequenced sample: central memory CD4+ T cells from blood. This clonotype was sampled from a man aged 25 to 40 in good health.

In DNA form, the CDR3 reads TGTGCCAGTAGTATTGGTCAGGTCTACGAGCAGTACTTC. It is translated as CASSIGQVYEQYF. The chain has TRBV19 and TRBJ2-7; D unclear. The CDR3 is 13 residues long. The V end lost 3 bases, the J end lost 3 bases, and 9 bases lay between the germline ends. CDR1 and CDR2 from the germline V gene are LNHDA and SQIVND (reference sequence).